This T cell receptor beta chain is from a study of blood T cell repertoires in COVID-19 (dated by TCRdb to the early 2020s). Study-wide context: The collaborator samples originated in the United States, Italy and Spain and spanned the acute and convalescent phases of COVID-19. A freely available public database, intended as a resource for researchers studying the immune response to SARS-CoV-2, is where the repertoires were released. Samples came from the ongoing ImmuneRACE study (first 160 participants) plus 1,254 subjects from 6 global collaborators. Subjects who had been exposed to COVID-19, were actively infected with it, or had recovered from it provided the deeply sampled blood TCRbeta repertoires that made up the dataset. Where available, HLA class I and class II types were obtained from metadata supplied by the sample provider rather than from assay-based typing. The prospective study material was composed of cDNA or gDNA derived from T cells, B-cell-depleted T cells, or PBMCs. Sample metadata almost always included a de-identified subject ID, COVID-19 status, age in years and sex.

V is clipped by 4 bases and J by 4 bases, and the sequence between their germline boundaries is 21 bases long. CDR1 and CDR2 are drawn from the germline V gene (reference sequence): SGHKS, YYEKEE. Including the terminal cysteine and phenylalanine, the CDR3 comprises 16 residues. Of all the DNA, just the CDR3 is kept, 48 bases in frame from base 1. With respect to this clone: The specificity of this receptor is unknown. One base away there is no much larger clone; base qualities are not given.

Whole blood was collected in K2EDTA tubes by collaborating institutions according to the institutions' own protocols. For TCRbeta analysis, collaborator samples were shipped as frozen whole blood, as isolated PBMCs, or as DNA extracted from either sample type. Overall results and qualifications from the work: The amount of clinical and demographic metadata varied by source and participant and was provided uncurated.

The immunoSEQ Assay, a bias-controlled multiplex PCR, was used to amplify TCRbeta CDR3 regions from genomic DNA. In the paper's pipeline: Within the assay, amplification of reference gene primers was used to estimate how many nucleated cells each sample contained. Sequence reads were collapsed and filtered to measure the absolute abundance of every unique TCRbeta CDR3 rearrangement. For each sample, productive Simpson clonality was calculated as the square root of Simpson's diversity index over productive rearrangements. Here the immuneACCESS table is served through TCRdb, limited to in-frame sequences with V and J called. Missing clones are a known gap in these copies; in checked studies unresolved V genes cover under half, and the rest lacks a known reason. V, J and clone size were drawn from that table, and D and trimming were deduced from the DNA. The sample table holds around 42,000 clones, of which 65% to 85% were seen once. The top ten clones comprise 25% to 40% of the sample.

The sequence is built from TRBV5-5 and TRBJ2-7; a tentative D match to TRBD2 spans 6 bases. The source is a woman of 80 years or more with acute or convalescent COVID-19. Sequences were obtained from peripheral blood. CDR3 region: CASSLGGLTPGYEQYF. In nucleotide form, the sequence is TGTGCCAGCAGCCTTGGGGGACTTACGCCTGGATACGAGCAGTACTTC.